Listed here are 15 T cell receptor beta chains from one sample, sequenced in a study of shared clonotypes between healthy human individuals. Sequenced by immunoSEQ multiplex PCR; TCRdb stores in-frame clones only, minus some. The sample lists fewer than 550,000 clones, 75% to 80% seen once, with around an eighth in the top ten. The sequencing input was PBMCs. These receptors were obtained from a woman aged 35 to 49 in good health. Some clones in this sample may be carry-over from other donors' samples.

The rearrangement uses TRBV5-1 and TRBJ1-5; 7 positions agree with TRBD1. This CDR3 has 14 residues. The germline gives CDR1 SGHRS, CDR2 YFSETQ. J gave up 6 bases and V 2 bases, and 5 bases lay outside the gene matches. CDR3 sequence reads: CASSFRAGGQPQHF. In DNA form, the CDR3 reads TGCGCCAGCAGCTTCCGGGCAGGGGGTCAGCCCCAGCATTTT.

The V gene is TRBV28, the J gene TRBJ1-5; 7 bases agree with TRBD1. V dropped 7 bases and J dropped 4; count of bases not matched to a gene: 10. This CDR3 has 15 amino acids. Germline V lookup: CDR1 MDHEN, CDR2 SYDVKM. The CDR3 nucleotides read TGTGCCAGCAACCAATCGGGCAGGGGGAATCAGCCCCAGCATTTT. Translation gives CASNQSGRGNQPQHF. Drawing the rest from reference TRBV28 and TRBJ1-5, the complete variable domain is DVKVTQSSRYLVKRTGEKVFLECVQDMDHENMFWYRQDPGLGLRLIYFSYDVKMKEKGDIPEGYSVSREKKERFSLILESASTNQTSMYLCASNQSGRGNQPQHFGDGTRLSIL.

This chain joins TRBV5-5 and TRBJ1-2; 8 bases map to TRBD1. Trimming at V came to 4 bases and at J to 4 bases, leaving 12 bases not matched to a gene. This CDR3 has 16 residues. Germline V CDR1 and CDR2: SGHKS, YYEKEE (reference sequence). CDR3 region: CASSPRTGSVPYGYTF. DNA of the CDR3: TGTGCCAGCAGCCCAAGGACAGGGTCTGTCCCCTATGGCTACACCTTC.

J is TRBJ2-5 and V is TRBV4-2; D ambiguous. The CDR3 covers 15 residues. V lost 0 bases and J 2 bases, leaving 10 bases between the germline ends. The germline CDR1 and CDR2 sequences are LGHNA and YNFKEQ. CDR3 in DNA: TGTGCCAGCAGCCAAGATGTTGGCCAACAAGAGACCCAGTACTTC. It codes for CASSQDVGQQETQYF.

CDR3 sequence (DNA): TGTGCCAGCAGCTTGGGTCCGGACGGGTACAATGAGCAGTTCTTC. Its protein is CASSLGPDGYNEQFF. The chain carries TRBV5-6 and TRBJ2-1; D is unresolved. CDR3 length equals 15 residues. Trimming shortened V by 0 bases and J by 4 bases, and 11 bases separated the two germline ends. Germline lookup yields CDR1 SGHDT and CDR2 YYEEEE.

The chain combines TRBV30 with TRBJ2-2; weak D call: TRBD2 (7 bases). CDR3 length equals 13 residues. The V gene's germline CDR1 is GTSNPN and CDR2 SVGIG (reference sequence). The germline V and J ends were trimmed by 5 bases and 5 bases, with 12 bases remaining between them. CDR3 region: CAWRTAGTGELFF. The CDR3 DNA reads TGTGCCTGGCGGACAGCGGGGACCGGGGAGCTGTTTTTT.

The chain is built from TRBV5-1 and TRBJ1-1; the D gene is possibly TRBD1 (5 bases). Trimming took off 4 bases at V and 0 bases at J, with 10 bases between the two ends. The germline V gene has CDR1 SGHRS and CDR2 YFSETQ. The CDR3 totals 14 residues. DNA for the CDR3: TGCGCCAGCAGCATTGGACAAGTGAACACTGAAGCTTTCTTT. Translating gives CASSIGQVNTEAFF.

The chain carries TRBV7-2 and TRBJ2-7, with TRBD2 identical over 7 bases. Per the germline V gene, CDR1 is SGHTA and CDR2 is FQGNSA. The CDR3 runs to 15 residues. The trim removed 2 bases at V and 4 bases at J, leaving 8 bases unmatched. CDR3 in amino acids: CASSLRVASGYEQYF. Written as DNA, the CDR3 is TGTGCCAGCAGCTTAAGGGTGGCTAGCGGATACGAGCAGTACTTC.

The J gene is TRBJ2-1, the V gene TRBV11-1; 11 bases agree with TRBD2. The V gene end was trimmed by 1 base and the J gene end by 3 bases; junction bases not matched to a gene: 5. CDR1 is SGHAT, CDR2 FQDESV, per germline (reference sequence). The CDR3 is 17 amino acids. Written as DNA, the CDR3 is TGTGCCAGCAGCTTAGGCGCACTAGCGGGAGTCTACAATGAGCAGTTCTTC. It codes for CASSLGALAGVYNEQFF.

V is TRBV28 and J is TRBJ1-5; 7 nucleotides agree with TRBD1. The CDR3 consists of 13 residues. From germline, CDR1 is MDHEN and CDR2 SYDVKM. Unmatched junction bases numbered 10, after V lost 10 bases and J lost 7 bases. CDR3 sequence: CAILTGRGQPQHF. The CDR3 DNA reads TGTGCCATCCTGACAGGGCGGGGCCAGCCCCAGCATTTT.

V gene TRBV19 combines with J gene TRBJ2-3; 7 bases are a match to TRBD1. Germline V gene lookup returns CDR1 LNHDA and CDR2 SQIVND (reference sequence). The V gene end was trimmed by 3 bases and the J gene end by 6 bases; junction bases not matched to a gene: 12. This CDR3 contains 16 residues. The CDR3 protein is CASSIPPGTAPDTQYF. The DNA for the CDR3 is TGTGCCAGTAGTATTCCTCCTGGGACAGCCCCCGATACGCAGTATTTT.

The rearrangement joins TRBV25-1 to TRBJ2-5; no clear D. Germline V lookup: CDR1 MGHDK, CDR2 SYGVNS. V dropped 3 bases and J dropped 5 bases, with 7 bases sitting between them. The CDR3 length is 12 residues. CDR3 loop: CASSEPGETQYF. Here the CDR3 DNA reads TGTGCCAGCAGTGAGCCCGGGGAGACCCAGTACTTC.

The chain has TRBV7-3 and TRBJ2-1; possible D gene TRBD1, 5 bases. The length of the CDR3 is 13 residues. Germline CDR1 SGHTA, CDR2 FQGTGA. V was pared by 5 bases and J by 4 bases, with 9 bases between. The CDR3 DNA is TGTGCCAGCAGCCAGGGATCTTACAATGAGCAGTTCTTC. Amino acid sequence: CASSQGSYNEQFF.

The chain employs TRBV11-2 and TRBJ1-2, with a tentative D call TRBD1 (5 bases). Trimming left V 0 bases short and J 1 base short, with 12 bases between. Germline loops: CDR1 SGHAT, CDR2 FQNNGV. The CDR3 is made up of 16 amino acids. In DNA form, the CDR3 reads TGTGCCAGCAGCTTAGACTGGGGGACCGGTAACTATGGCTACACCTTC. As protein: CASSLDWGTGNYGYTF.

The rearrangement links TRBV27 to TRBJ2-3, with TRBD2 identical over 10 bases. Unmatched junction bases numbered 7, after V lost 2 bases and J lost 2 bases. Germline CDR1 reads MNHEY; CDR2 reads SMNVEV (reference sequence). The CDR3 has 17 amino acids. CDR3 DNA sequence: TGTGCCAGCAGTTTACGAAGACTAGCGGGCCTCACAGATACGCAGTATTTT. It codes for CASSLRRLAGLTDTQYF.